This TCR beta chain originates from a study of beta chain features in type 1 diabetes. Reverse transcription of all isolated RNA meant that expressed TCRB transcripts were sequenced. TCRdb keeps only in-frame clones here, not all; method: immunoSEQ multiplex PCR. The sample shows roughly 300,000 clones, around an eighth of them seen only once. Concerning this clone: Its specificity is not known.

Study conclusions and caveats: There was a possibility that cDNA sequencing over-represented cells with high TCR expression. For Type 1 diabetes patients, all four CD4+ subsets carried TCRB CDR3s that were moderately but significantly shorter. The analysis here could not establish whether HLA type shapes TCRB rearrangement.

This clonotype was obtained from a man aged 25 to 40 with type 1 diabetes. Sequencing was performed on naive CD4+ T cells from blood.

The CDR3 bases are TGTGCCAGCAGGGATGCAGGGGGCGGAGAGACCCAGTACTTC. Amino acids: CASRDAGGGETQYF. The V call is TRBV11-2, the J call TRBJ2-5; 8 nucleotides align to TRBD1. Germline assignment: CDR1 SGHAT and CDR2 FQNNGV. The V gene end was trimmed by 6 bases and the J gene end by 4 bases; junction bases not matched to a gene: 7. This CDR3 contains 14 residues.